This TCR beta chain was sequenced during a study of cytotoxic CD8 clonotypes in ibrutinib-treated CLL. Points from the study as a whole: Timing of sampling differed between sustained-remission and progressing patients. Treatment saw public clonotypes, which were uncommon, either contract or stay stable. An increase in clonality occurred at ibrutinib response, followed by a return toward baseline at progression.

TCRdb's table, derived via immunoSEQ multiplex PCR, lists solely in-frame clones and lacks some. The data hold approximately 53,000 clones, with approximately 82% observed a single time. This clone was seen a handful of times. Its antigen remains unidentified. Investigators sourced 1.5 to 2.5 micrograms of genomic DNA from cryopreserved PBMCs for TCR beta libraries. V was clipped by 3 bases and J by 2 bases, with 20 bases between them. The CDR3 consists of 17 residues. The germline gives CDR1 GTSNPN, CDR2 SVGIG (reference sequence). This chain links TRBV30 with TRBJ1-3; D is perhaps TRBD1 (6 bases). The source material was PBMCs, sampled after 24 months of ibrutinib treatment. This sequence originates from a human donor with chronic lymphocytic leukemia. This chain's CDR3 is CAWRVGPDRRPGNTIYF. CDR3 sequence (DNA): TGTGCCTGGAGGGTTGGGCCGGACAGACGACCTGGAAACACCATATATTTT.